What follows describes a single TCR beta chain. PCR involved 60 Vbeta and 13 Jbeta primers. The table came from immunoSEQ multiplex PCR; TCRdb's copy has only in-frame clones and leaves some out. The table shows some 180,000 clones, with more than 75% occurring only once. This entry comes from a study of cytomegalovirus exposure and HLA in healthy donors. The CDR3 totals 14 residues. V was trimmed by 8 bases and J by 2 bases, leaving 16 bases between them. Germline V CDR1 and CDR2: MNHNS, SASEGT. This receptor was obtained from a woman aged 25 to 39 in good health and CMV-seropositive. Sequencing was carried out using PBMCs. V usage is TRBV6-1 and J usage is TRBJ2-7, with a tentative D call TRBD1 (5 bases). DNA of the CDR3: TGTGCCAGCCTTGACAGTCCCCACACCTACGAGCAGTACTTC. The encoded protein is CASLDSPHTYEQYF.